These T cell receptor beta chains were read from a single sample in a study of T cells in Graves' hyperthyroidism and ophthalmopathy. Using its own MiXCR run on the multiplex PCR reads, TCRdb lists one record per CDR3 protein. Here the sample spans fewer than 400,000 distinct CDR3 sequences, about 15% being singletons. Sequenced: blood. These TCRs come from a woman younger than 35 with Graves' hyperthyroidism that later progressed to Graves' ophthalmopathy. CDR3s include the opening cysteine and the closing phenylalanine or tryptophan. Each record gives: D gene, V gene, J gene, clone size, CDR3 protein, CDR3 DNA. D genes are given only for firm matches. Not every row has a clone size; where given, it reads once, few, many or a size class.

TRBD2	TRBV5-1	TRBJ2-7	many	CASSLAGGLNEQYF	TGCGCCAGCAGCTTGGCGGGAGGCTTAAACGAGCAGTACTTC
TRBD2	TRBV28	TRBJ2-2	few	CASSFGGGTGELFF	TGTGCCAGCAGTTTTGGGGGGGGGACCGGGGAGCTGTTTTTT
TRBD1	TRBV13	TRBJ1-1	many	CASSLWSRGRDTEAFF	TGTGCCAGCAGCTTATGGTCTAGGGGGCGAGACACTGAAGCTTTCTTT
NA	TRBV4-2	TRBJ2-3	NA	CASSQRNADTQYF	TGTGCCAGCAGCCAAAGGAACGCAGATACGCAGTATTTT
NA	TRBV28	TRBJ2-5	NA	CASSLPKEREQLEETQYF	TGTGCCAGCAGTCTCCCGAAAGAGAGGGAACAATTGGAAGAGACCCAGTACTTC
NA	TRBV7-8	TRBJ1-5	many	CASSEAAGRDQPQHF	TGTGCCAGCAGCGAAGCGGCAGGGAGGGATCAGCCCCAGCATTTT
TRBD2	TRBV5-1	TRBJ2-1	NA	CASRALERGTYNEQFF	TGCGCCAGCAGGGCTTTAGAGCGGGGTACCTACAATGAGCAGTTCTTC
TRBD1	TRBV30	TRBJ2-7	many	CAWTATGIPYEQYF	TGTGCCTGGACCGCGACAGGGATCCCCTACGAGCAGTACTTC
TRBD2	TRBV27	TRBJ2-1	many	CASRGTSLYNEQFF	TGTGCCAGCAGAGGGACTAGCCTATACAATGAGCAGTTCTTC
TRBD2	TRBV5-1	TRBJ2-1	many	CASSLSTGGDAYNEQFF	TGCGCCAGCAGCCTCAGCACGGGAGGAGACGCCTACAATGAGCAGTTCTTC
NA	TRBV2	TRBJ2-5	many	CASSGVRSPTETQYF	TGTGCCAGCAGTGGGGTCAGATCACCTACAGAGACCCAGTACTTC
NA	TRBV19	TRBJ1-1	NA	CASRSVSGNTEAFF	TGTGCCAGTAGAAGTGTTTCTGGGAACACTGAAGCTTTCTTT
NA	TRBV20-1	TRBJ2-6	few	CSAQDFRSSGANVLTF	TGCAGTGCTCAGGACTTCCGAAGCTCTGGGGCCAACGTCCTGACTTTC
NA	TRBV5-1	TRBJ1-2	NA	CASSLGSGHGYTF	TGCGCCAGCAGCTTGGGATCGGGTCATGGCTACACCTTC
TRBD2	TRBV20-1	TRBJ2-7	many	CSARDSGAGGFYEQYF	TGCAGTGCTAGAGATTCAGGAGCGGGAGGCTTCTACGAGCAGTACTTC
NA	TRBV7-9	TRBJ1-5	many	CASSLAGGIDTNNQPQHF	TGTGCCAGCAGCTTAGCAGGAGGGATTGACACTAATAATCAGCCCCAGCATTTT
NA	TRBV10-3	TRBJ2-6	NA	CAITGQISGANVLTF	TGTGCCATCACCGGACAGATCTCTGGGGCCAACGTCCTGACTTTC
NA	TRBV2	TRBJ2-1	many	CASSEGQGPYNEQFF	TGTGCCAGCAGTGAAGGGCAGGGTCCCTACAATGAGCAGTTCTTC